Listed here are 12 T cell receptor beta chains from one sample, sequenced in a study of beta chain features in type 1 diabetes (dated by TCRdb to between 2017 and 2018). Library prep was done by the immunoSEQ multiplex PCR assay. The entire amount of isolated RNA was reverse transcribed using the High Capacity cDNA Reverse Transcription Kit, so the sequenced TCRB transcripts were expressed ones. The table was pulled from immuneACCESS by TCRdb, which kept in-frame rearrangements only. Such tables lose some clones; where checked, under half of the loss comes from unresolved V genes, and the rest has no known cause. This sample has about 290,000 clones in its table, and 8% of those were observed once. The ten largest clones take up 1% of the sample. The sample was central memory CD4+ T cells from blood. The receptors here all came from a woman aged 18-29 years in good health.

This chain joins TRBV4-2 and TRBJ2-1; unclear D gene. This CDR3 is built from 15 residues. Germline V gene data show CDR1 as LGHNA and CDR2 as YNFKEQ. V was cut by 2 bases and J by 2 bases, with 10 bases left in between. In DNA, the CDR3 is TGTGCCAGCAGCCAATTATTCAAGGCCTACAATGAGCAGTTCTTC. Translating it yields CASSQLFKAYNEQFF.

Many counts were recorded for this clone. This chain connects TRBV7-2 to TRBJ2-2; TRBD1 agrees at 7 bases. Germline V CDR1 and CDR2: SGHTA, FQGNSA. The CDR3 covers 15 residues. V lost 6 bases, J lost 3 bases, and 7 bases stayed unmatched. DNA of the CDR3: TGTGCCAGCAGATTGGACAGGTCGTACACCGGGGAGCTGTTTTTT. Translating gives CASRLDRSYTGELFF.

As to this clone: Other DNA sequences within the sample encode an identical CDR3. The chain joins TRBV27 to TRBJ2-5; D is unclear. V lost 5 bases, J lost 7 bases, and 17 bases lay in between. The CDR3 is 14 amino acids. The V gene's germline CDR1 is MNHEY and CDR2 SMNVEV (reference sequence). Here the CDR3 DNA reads TGTGCCAGCAGTCCAGACCTGGGGTCAGGGACCCAGTACTTC. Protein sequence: CASSPDLGSGTQYF.

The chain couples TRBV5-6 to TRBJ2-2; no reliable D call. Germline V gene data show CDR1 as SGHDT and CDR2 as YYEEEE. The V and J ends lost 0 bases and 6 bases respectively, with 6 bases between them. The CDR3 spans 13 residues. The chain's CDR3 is CASSLVLSGELFF. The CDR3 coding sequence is TGTGCCAGCAGCTTGGTACTATCCGGGGAGCTGTTTTTT. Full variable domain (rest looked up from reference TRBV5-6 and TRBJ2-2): DAGVTQSPTHLIKTRGQQVTLRCSPKSGHDTVSWYQQALGQGPQFIFQYYEEEERQRGNFPDRFSGHQFPNYSSELNVNALLLGDSALYLCASSLVLSGELFFGEGSRLTVL.

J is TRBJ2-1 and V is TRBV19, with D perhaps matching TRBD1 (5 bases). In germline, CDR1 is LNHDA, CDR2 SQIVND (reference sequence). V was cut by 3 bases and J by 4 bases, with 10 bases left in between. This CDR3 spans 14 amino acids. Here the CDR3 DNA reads TGTGCCAGTAGTATGGGCCGACAGTACAATGAGCAGTTCTTC. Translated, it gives CASSMGRQYNEQFF.

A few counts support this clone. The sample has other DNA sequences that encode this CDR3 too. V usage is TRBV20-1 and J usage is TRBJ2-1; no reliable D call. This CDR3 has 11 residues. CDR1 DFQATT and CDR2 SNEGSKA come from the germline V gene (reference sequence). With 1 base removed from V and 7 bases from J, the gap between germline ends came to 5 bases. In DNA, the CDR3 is TGCAGTGCTAGAGGGCCTAATGAGCAGTTCTTC. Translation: CSARGPNEQFF.

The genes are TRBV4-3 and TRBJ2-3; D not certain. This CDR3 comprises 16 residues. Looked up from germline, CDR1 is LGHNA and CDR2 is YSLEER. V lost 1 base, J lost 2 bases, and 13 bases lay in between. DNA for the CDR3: TGCGCCAGCAGCCAAGGAAACGGACCAACCACAGATACGCAGTATTTT. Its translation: CASSQGNGPTTDTQYF.

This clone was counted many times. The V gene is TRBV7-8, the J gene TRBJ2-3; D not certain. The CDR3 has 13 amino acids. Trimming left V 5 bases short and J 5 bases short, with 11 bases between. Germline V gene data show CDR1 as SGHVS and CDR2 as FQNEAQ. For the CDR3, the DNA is TGTGCCAGCAGCCCGCCTCGAATAGATACGCAGTATTTT. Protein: CASSPPRIDTQYF. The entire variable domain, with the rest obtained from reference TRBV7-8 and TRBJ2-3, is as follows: GAGVSQSPRYKVAKRGQDVALRCDPISGHVSLFWYQQALGQGPEFLTYFQNEAQLDKSGLPSDRFFAERPEGSVSTLKIQRTQQEDSAVYLCASSPPRIDTQYFGPGTRLTVL.

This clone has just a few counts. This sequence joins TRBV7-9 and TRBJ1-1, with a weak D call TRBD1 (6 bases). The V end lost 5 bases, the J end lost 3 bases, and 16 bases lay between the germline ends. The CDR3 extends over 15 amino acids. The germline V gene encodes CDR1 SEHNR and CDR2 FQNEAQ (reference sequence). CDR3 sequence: CASSPRGTGYTEAFF. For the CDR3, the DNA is TGTGCCAGCAGCCCCAGGGGTACGGGTTACACTGAAGCTTTCTTT.

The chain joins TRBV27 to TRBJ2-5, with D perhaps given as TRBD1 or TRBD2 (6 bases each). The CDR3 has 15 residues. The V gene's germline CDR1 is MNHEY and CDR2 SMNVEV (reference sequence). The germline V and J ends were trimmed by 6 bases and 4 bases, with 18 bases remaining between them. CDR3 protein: CASSPDGGLGETQYF. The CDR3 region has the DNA TGTGCCAGCAGCCCGGATGGGGGGCTCGGAGAGACCCAGTACTTC.

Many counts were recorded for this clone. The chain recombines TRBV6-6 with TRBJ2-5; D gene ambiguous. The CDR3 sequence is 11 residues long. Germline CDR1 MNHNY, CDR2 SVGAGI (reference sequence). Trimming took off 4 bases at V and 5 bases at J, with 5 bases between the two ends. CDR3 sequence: CASSSSETQYF. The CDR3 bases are TGTGCCAGCAGTTCCTCGGAGACCCAGTACTTC.

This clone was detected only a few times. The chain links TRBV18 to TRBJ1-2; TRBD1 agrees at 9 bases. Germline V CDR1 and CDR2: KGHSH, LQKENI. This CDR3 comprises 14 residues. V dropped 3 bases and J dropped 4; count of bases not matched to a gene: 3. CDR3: CASSPPGQGYGYTF. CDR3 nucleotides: TGTGCCAGCTCACCCCCGGGACAGGGCTATGGCTACACCTTC.